What follows are 21 T cell receptor beta chains derived from one specimen sequenced in a study of blood T cell repertoires in COVID-19. The repertoire was sequenced with immunoSEQ multiplex PCR; TCRdb's copy has only in-frame clones and lacks some. The table lists about 140,000 clones, about four fifths of them singletons. Input material: peripheral blood. These receptors were obtained from a human donor in a cohort sampled during active COVID-19.

This clone was observed a handful of times. This CDR3 is also generated by other DNA sequences in the sample. J is TRBJ1-2 and V is TRBV19, with TRBD1 matching over 10 bases. The CDR3 sequence is 15 residues long. In germline, CDR1 is LNHDA, CDR2 SQIVND (reference sequence). V shed 5 bases and J 2 bases; nucleotides not matched to a gene: 5. CDR3 sequence reads: CASSPQGQGNYGYTF. DNA for the CDR3: TGTGCCAGTAGTCCTCAGGGACAGGGGAACTATGGCTACACCTTC. The complete variable domain, with remaining parts taken from reference TRBV19 and TRBJ1-2, reads DGGITQSPKYLFRKEGQNVTLSCEQNLNHDAMYWYRQDPGQGLRLIYYSQIVNDFQKGDIAEGYSVSREKKESFPLTVTSAQKNPTAFYLCASSPQGQGNYGYTFGSGTRLTVV.

CDR3 sequence: CASSEQGMSGEKLFF. The CDR3 nucleotides are TGTGCCAGCAGTGAACAGGGGATGAGCGGTGAAAAACTGTTTTTT. The chain combines TRBV2 with TRBJ1-4; D perhaps matches TRBD1 (6 bases). The germline CDR1 and CDR2 sequences are SNHLY and FYNNEI. The germline V and J ends were trimmed by 2 bases and 7 bases, with 14 bases remaining between them. The CDR3 loop spans 15 amino acids.

The J gene is TRBJ2-1, the V gene TRBV6-5; weak D call: TRBD2 (5 bases). Germline V gene sequence: CDR1 MNHEY, CDR2 SVGAGI. This CDR3 region has 15 residues. V was shortened by 4 bases and J by 5 bases, with 15 bases between the two germline ends. The CDR3, as DNA: TGTGCCAGCAGTTCCGGGCTAGCAGAAGACAATGAGCAGTTCTTC. This encodes CASSSGLAEDNEQFF.

The J gene is TRBJ1-4, the V gene TRBV18; TRBD1 might be the D (6 bases). V lost 0 bases to trimming and J lost 12 bases, with 17 bases between them. This CDR3 contains 15 residues. Looked up from germline, CDR1 is KGHSH and CDR2 is LQKENI. The CDR3 here is CASSPPGGGPGQLFF. The DNA of the CDR3 is TGTGCCAGCTCACCACCGGGAGGGGGGCCCGGTCAACTGTTTTTT.

A single count supports this clone. J is TRBJ2-7 and V is TRBV7-9; no clear D gene. V was cut by 3 bases and J by 5 bases, with 11 bases left in between. Germline CDR1 and CDR2: SEHNR and FQNEAQ (reference sequence). This CDR3 comprises 13 residues. The CDR3 region is CASSFNLVDEQYF. Written as DNA, the CDR3 is TGTGCCAGCAGCTTTAACCTAGTTGACGAGCAGTACTTC.

The rearrangement uses TRBV28 and TRBJ1-4; D is uncertain. CDR3 length: 14 residues. V lost 7 bases to trimming and J lost 5 bases, with 14 bases between them. Germline CDR1 MDHEN, CDR2 SYDVKM. In DNA, the CDR3 is TGTGCCAGCATCCGGGGAGGGCAGAATGAAAAACTGTTTTTT. As protein: CASIRGGQNEKLFF.

This chain connects TRBV3-1 (or the pseudogene TRBV3-2) to TRBJ2-1; the D gene is possibly TRBD1 (5 bases). V was pared by 2 bases and J by 7 bases, with 24 bases between. Germline-derived CDR1 and CDR2 are LGHDT and YNNKEL (reference sequence). The CDR3 runs 18 residues. The CDR3 sequence: CASSQNWGGNRERNEQFF. DNA for the CDR3: TGTGCCAGCAGCCAAAACTGGGGCGGAAACCGCGAAAGGAATGAGCAGTTCTTC.

The chain uses TRBV3-1 (or the pseudogene TRBV3-2) and TRBJ2-7; 7 positions match TRBD1. J lost 4 bases, V lost 0 bases, and 6 bases had no gene match. The germline gives CDR1 LGHDT, CDR2 YNNKEL (reference sequence). The CDR3 runs to 15 residues. As DNA, the CDR3 is TGTGCCAGCAGCCAAGAAGGGGGCATCCAGTACGAGCAGTACTTC. Its protein is CASSQEGGIQYEQYF.

This chain uses TRBV5-6 with TRBJ2-1; 13 nucleotides line up with TRBD2. The CDR3 contains 19 residues. The germline V gene has CDR1 SGHDT and CDR2 YYEEEE. V dropped 4 bases and J dropped 6; count of bases not matched to a gene: 16. CDR3 region: CASSVGLAGVTSRGNEQFF. The CDR3 DNA sequence: TGTGCCAGCAGCGTTGGACTAGCGGGAGTAACGTCGAGGGGCAATGAGCAGTTCTTC.

The CDR3 coding sequence is TGCAGCGTTTCCGAGTTTAGCTATGGCTACACCTTC. Its translation: CSVSEFSYGYTF. The rearrangement links TRBV29-1 to TRBJ1-2; D uncertain. Per the germline V gene, CDR1 is SQVTM and CDR2 is ANQGSEA. V was shortened by 5 bases and J by 4 bases, with 11 bases between the two germline ends. This CDR3 comprises 12 residues.

This clone turned up a few times. The V and J genes are TRBV28 and TRBJ1-2, with TRBD1 as a possible D gene (5 bases). This CDR3 comprises 12 residues. Germline V gene sequence: CDR1 MDHEN, CDR2 SYDVKM. V was pared by 2 bases and J by 7 bases, with 8 bases between. The CDR3 region is CASSLQGSGYTF. For the CDR3, the DNA is TGTGCCAGCAGTTTACAGGGTAGTGGCTACACCTTC.

This rearrangement joins TRBV6-1 to TRBJ1-1, with 9 positions matching TRBD1. Germline CDR1 is MNHNS and CDR2 is SASEGT. V was pared by 5 bases and J by 1 base, with 2 bases of the junction left unmatched. This CDR3 region has 14 residues. CDR3 nucleotides: TGTGCCAGCAGTAAACAGGGGGCGAACACTGAAGCTTTCTTT. This encodes CASSKQGANTEAFF.

The chain recombines TRBV19 with TRBJ1-1, with TRBD1 as a possible D gene (6 bases). The CDR3 length is 14 residues. V was cut by 5 bases and J by 1 base, with 11 bases left in between. Germline V gene lookup returns CDR1 LNHDA and CDR2 SQIVND (reference sequence). The CDR3 coding sequence is TGTGCCAGTAGTGTACAGGGAACGAACACTGAAGCTTTCTTT. This encodes CASSVQGTNTEAFF.

V usage is TRBV25-1 and J usage is TRBJ1-2; a possible D gene is TRBD1 (5 bases). Looked up from germline, CDR1 is MGHDK and CDR2 is SYGVNS. V was shortened by 2 bases and J by 2 bases, with 12 bases between the two germline ends. This CDR3 region has 15 residues. The CDR3 bases are TGTGCCAGCAGTGAAAACGGGGGAGGAAACTATGGCTACACCTTC. Protein sequence: CASSENGGGNYGYTF.

Only a few counts were recorded for this clone. V is TRBV7-9 and J is TRBJ1-1, with 9 nucleotides matching TRBD1. J lost 7 bases, V lost 4 bases, and 7 bases had no gene match. Germline values: CDR1 SEHNR, CDR2 FQNEAQ (reference sequence). The CDR3 spans 14 residues. CDR3 sequence: CASSSRDRALEAFF. CDR3 nucleotide sequence: TGTGCCAGCAGCTCCCGGGACAGGGCTCTTGAAGCTTTCTTT. Full variable domain (remainder filled in from reference TRBV7-9 and TRBJ1-1): DTGVSQNPRHKITKRGQNVTFRCDPISEHNRLYWYRQTLGQGPEFLTYFQNEAQLEKSRLLSDRFSAERPKGSFSTLEIQRTEQGDSAMYLCASSSRDRALEAFFGQGTRLTVV.

The chain has TRBV6-5 and TRBJ2-1; D gene ambiguous. The germline CDR1 and CDR2 sequences are MNHEY and SVGAGI. The CDR3 spans 11 residues. The V end lost 7 bases, the J end lost 6 bases, and 7 bases lay between the germline ends. CDR3 sequence (DNA): TGTGCCAGCACTTCTGTCAATGAGCAGTTCTTC. As protein: CASTSVNEQFF.

This chain uses TRBV12-3 or TRBV12-4 with TRBJ1-6; D may be TRBD1 (5 bases). V lost 7 bases, J lost 10 bases, and 14 bases lay in between. CDR3 size: 13 residues. This CDR3 reads CASTGDYQSPLHF. CDR3 in DNA: TGTGCCAGCACTGGGGACTATCAGTCACCCCTCCACTTT.

V is TRBV29-1 and J is TRBJ2-1, with D maybe TRBD1 (6 bases). The CDR3 extends over 11 amino acids. Germline lookup yields CDR1 SQVTM and CDR2 ANQGSEA. V gave up 7 bases and J gave up 7 bases, with 11 bases separating them. CDR3 residues: CSGSRGNEQFF. The CDR3 DNA reads as TGCAGCGGATCGAGGGGGAATGAGCAGTTCTTC.

The chain employs TRBV9 and TRBJ1-4; D remains unclear. Germline V gene sequence: CDR1 SGDLS, CDR2 YYNGEE. V dropped 2 bases and J dropped 0 bases, with 8 bases sitting between them. The CDR3 totals 15 residues. The CDR3 loop reads CASSVQGATNEKLFF. In DNA form, the CDR3 reads TGTGCCAGCAGCGTCCAAGGAGCAACTAATGAAAAACTGTTTTTT.

The chain is built from TRBV27 and TRBJ2-7, with D possibly matching TRBD1 (5 bases). CDR3 size: 15 residues. Trimming took off 3 bases at V and 7 bases at J, with 19 bases between the two ends. Germline loops: CDR1 MNHEY, CDR2 SMNVEV (reference sequence). CDR3 loop: CASSFRQRPFIEQYF. CDR3 bases: TGTGCCAGCAGTTTCCGACAGCGCCCCTTTATTGAGCAGTACTTC.

CDR3 sequence (DNA): TGTGCTAGTGGTCCAGGGACTAGCCCCCGGGATACGCAGTATTTT. Its protein is CASGPGTSPRDTQYF. This chain connects TRBV12-5 to TRBJ2-3, with 9 positions matching TRBD2. J was trimmed by 6 bases and V by 5 bases; bases with no gene match: 9. CDR1 is LGHNT and CDR2 is FRNRAP in the germline V gene. The CDR3 loop spans 15 amino acids.